The 18 T cell receptor beta chains given below trace back to one sample, sequenced in a study of blood T cell repertoires in COVID-19. Produced via immunoSEQ multiplex PCR; TCRdb's table is partial and in-frame only. The data hold hundreds of thousands of clones, with more than 75% observed a single time. Sequenced material: PBMCs or T cells enriched from blood (not recorded which). All receptors come from a middle-aged woman with acute COVID-19.

V and J are TRBV30 and TRBJ1-2, with D maybe TRBD1 (5 bases). This CDR3 has 13 amino acids. Germline V gene lookup returns CDR1 GTSNPN and CDR2 SVGIG (reference sequence). V was clipped by 0 bases and J by 8 bases, with 13 bases between them. The DNA for the CDR3 is TGTGCCTGGAGTGTCCTCAGGGCCGGCGGCTACACCTTC. It yields the protein CAWSVLRAGGYTF.

This chain connects TRBV6-5 to TRBJ2-7, with 8 bases matching TRBD1. J lost 2 bases, V lost 7 bases, and 7 bases had no gene match. The CDR3 consists of 14 residues. Germline V CDR1 and CDR2: MNHEY, SVGAGI. CDR3: CASTRTGRPYEQYF. The CDR3 DNA reads TGTGCCAGCACCCGGACAGGGCGTCCCTACGAGCAGTACTTC.

The chain uses TRBV7-3 and TRBJ2-1; 13 positions match TRBD2. Trimming took 5 bases from V and 9 from J; bases not matched to a gene: 10. Looked up from germline, CDR1 is SGHTA and CDR2 is FQGTGA. This CDR3 spans 16 amino acids. CDR3 loop: CASSASPGLAGSEQFF. The CDR3 coding sequence is TGTGCCAGCAGCGCGAGCCCGGGACTAGCGGGATCTGAGCAGTTCTTC. The whole variable domain, remainder taken from reference TRBV7-3 and TRBJ2-1, is GAGVSQTPSNKVTEKGKYVELRCDPISGHTALYWYRQSLGQGPEFLIYFQGTGAADDSGLPNDRFFAVRPEGSVSTLKIQRTERGDSAVYLCASSASPGLAGSEQFFGPGTRLTVL.

The chain couples TRBV7-9 to TRBJ1-4; 9 nucleotides align to TRBD1. Germline V lookup: CDR1 SEHNR, CDR2 FQNEAQ (reference sequence). The V gene end was trimmed by 3 bases and the J gene end by 4 bases; junction bases not matched to a gene: 0. The CDR3 is 14 residues long. The CDR3 coding sequence is TGTGCCAGCAGCTTGGACAGGGGTAATGAAAAACTGTTTTTT. As protein: CASSLDRGNEKLFF.

The J gene is TRBJ2-5, the V gene TRBV27; D might be TRBD2 (5 bases). Germline CDR1 reads MNHEY; CDR2 reads SMNVEV (reference sequence). V lost 8 bases to trimming and J lost 9 bases, with 19 bases between them. The CDR3 totals 13 residues. The CDR3 protein is CASARAGPMAQYF. The CDR3 coding sequence is TGTGCCAGCGCTCGGGCGGGCCCAATGGCCCAGTACTTC.

The chain combines TRBV24-1 with TRBJ2-6; D is perhaps TRBD2 (5 bases). Trimming took off 8 bases at V and 3 bases at J, with 10 bases between the two ends. CDR3 length: 14 amino acids. Germline-derived CDR1 and CDR2 are KGHDR and SFDVKD. DNA for the CDR3: TGTGCCACCAATCGGGGAAGTGGGGCCAACGTCCTGACTTTC. It specifies CATNRGSGANVLTF.

The V call is TRBV6-5, the J call TRBJ1-5, with TRBD1 matching over 10 bases. From germline, CDR1 is MNHEY and CDR2 SVGAGI. V shed 6 bases and J 5 bases; nucleotides not matched to a gene: 7. This CDR3 region has 15 residues. The DNA of the CDR3 is TGTGCCAGCAGGCCCACGGGACAGGGGTATCAGCCCCAGCATTTT. It specifies CASRPTGQGYQPQHF.

The rearrangement uses TRBV9 and TRBJ2-7; D might be TRBD1 (6 bases). This CDR3 is 14 amino acids long. Looked up from germline, CDR1 is SGDLS and CDR2 is YYNGEE. Trimming shortened V by 4 bases and J by 0 bases, and 11 bases separated the two germline ends. The DNA of the CDR3 is TGTGCCAGCAGCCTCCGACAGGACTCCTACGAGCAGTACTTC. This translates into CASSLRQDSYEQYF.

This clone was counted a single time. V and J are TRBV6-6 and TRBJ2-7; unclear D gene. This CDR3 region has 13 residues. CDR1 is MNHNY and CDR2 is SVGAGI in the germline V gene (reference sequence). The germline V and J ends were trimmed by 2 bases and 3 bases, with 8 bases remaining between them. The CDR3 region is CASSYEYHYEQYF. CDR3 sequence (DNA): TGTGCCAGCAGTTACGAGTACCACTACGAGCAGTACTTC.

The chain carries TRBV18 and TRBJ2-1; 9 bases match TRBD1. Trimming took 2 bases from V and 7 from J; bases not matched to a gene: 9. Per the germline V gene, CDR1 is KGHSH and CDR2 is LQKENI. This CDR3 has 16 residues. For the CDR3, the DNA is TGTGCCAGCTCACCATTGGGACAGGGATCTGGGAATGAGCAGTTCTTC. Protein product: CASSPLGQGSGNEQFF.

As concerns this clone: This sample also contains other DNA sequences that code for the same CDR3. The V gene is TRBV7-2, the J gene TRBJ2-7, with TRBD2 identical over 10 bases. Losses at the gene ends were 5 bases for V and 2 bases for J; bases not matched to a gene: 6. From germline, CDR1 is SGHTA and CDR2 FQGNSA. The CDR3 has 15 residues. The CDR3 DNA reads as TGTGCCAGCAGCCCGCGGACTAGCGGACCCTACGAGCAGTACTTC. Amino acids: CASSPRTSGPYEQYF. Looking up the rest from reference TRBV7-2 and TRBJ2-7 gives the full variable domain: GAGVSQSPSNKVTEKGKDVELRCDPISGHTALYWYRQSLGQGLEFLIYFQGNSAPDKSGLPSDRFSAERTGGSVSTLTIQRTQQEDSAVYLCASSPRTSGPYEQYFGPGTRLTVT.

The V call is TRBV15, the J call TRBJ1-3, with D possibly being TRBD1 (5 bases). V lost 0 bases and J 1 base, leaving 10 bases between the germline ends. Germline V gene sequence: CDR1 LNHNV, CDR2 YYDKDF (reference sequence). The CDR3 loop spans 16 amino acids. CDR3 DNA: TGTGCCACCAGCAGAGAAAATCGGGGGTCTGGAAACACCATATATTTT. Its protein is CATSRENRGSGNTIYF. Supplemented by reference TRBV15 and TRBJ1-3, the full variable domain reads DAMVIQNPRYQVTQFGKPVTLSCSQTLNHNVMYWYQQKSSQAPKLLFHYYDKDFNNEADTPDNFQSRRPNTSFCFLDIRSPGLGDTAMYLCATSRENRGSGNTIYFGEGSWLTVV.

J is TRBJ2-5 and V is TRBV3-1 (or the pseudogene TRBV3-2); 9 bases align to TRBD1. Trimming at V came to 1 base and at J to 7 bases, leaving 4 bases not matched to a gene. This CDR3 is 14 amino acids long. Germline V gene sequence: CDR1 LGHDT, CDR2 YNNKEL (reference sequence). CDR3 sequence reads: CASSQATGGGTQYF. The CDR3 DNA reads TGTGCCAGCAGCCAAGCGACAGGGGGTGGGACCCAGTACTTC.

This sequence joins TRBV5-5 and TRBJ2-1; perhaps TRBD1 as D (5 bases). Trimming stripped 4 bases from V and 0 bases from J, with 5 bases between. CDR1 is SGHKS and CDR2 is YYEKEE in the germline V gene (reference sequence). The CDR3 is made up of 13 amino acids. The CDR3 here is CASSGASYNEQFF. CDR3 bases: TGTGCCAGCAGCGGGGCCTCCTACAATGAGCAGTTCTTC.

The chain recombines TRBV6-5 with TRBJ2-7; TRBD1 aligns across 7 bases. The CDR3 totals 14 residues. Germline V gene sequence: CDR1 MNHEY, CDR2 SVGAGI. With V trimmed by 7 bases and J by 1 base, 7 bases remained unmatched. CDR3 DNA: TGTGCCAGCAACAGACAGGGACCATCCTACGAGCAGTACTTC. It is translated as CASNRQGPSYEQYF.

The chain is built from TRBV9 and TRBJ1-4; TRBD1 matches at 7 bases. After removal of 3 bases from V and 4 bases from J, the junction contained 3 bases not matched to a gene. The germline V gene has CDR1 SGDLS and CDR2 YYNGEE. CDR3 length equals 14 residues. The CDR3 coding sequence is TGTGCCAGCAGCGCAACAGGGGTTAATGAAAAACTGTTTTTT. This gives the protein CASSATGVNEKLFF.

The chain carries TRBV18 and TRBJ1-2, with no clear D. V lost 5 bases and J lost 0, with 13 bases in between. Germline V CDR1 and CDR2: KGHSH, LQKENI. This CDR3 has 15 residues. As DNA, the CDR3 is TGTGCCAGCTCAATCGGAGACGGAGCTAACTATGGCTACACCTTC. Translated, it gives CASSIGDGANYGYTF.

The chain couples TRBV11-2 to TRBJ2-3, with D tentatively TRBD1 (6 bases). V was trimmed by 1 base and J by 0 bases, leaving 8 bases between them. CDR1 is SGHAT, CDR2 FQNNGV, per germline. CDR3 length: 15 amino acids. This CDR3 is CASSLARGSTDTQYF. Written as DNA, the CDR3 is TGTGCCAGCAGCTTAGCCAGGGGAAGCACAGATACGCAGTATTTT.